This TCR beta chain was sequenced for a study of T-cell reconstitution after alpha-beta-depleted transplantation in children. Study observations and caveats: About two months after transplant, alpha-beta T cells reportedly came from several hundred expanded graft clones. T-cell numbers and diversity, one year after transplant, stemmed largely from T cells that were newly produced.

This CDR3 is built from 14 residues. In germline, CDR1 is SEHNR, CDR2 FQNEAQ (reference sequence). J lost 6 bases, V lost 2 bases, and 6 bases had no gene match. This clonotype has just a few counts. Its target is not known. During its preparation, the TCRbeta library received unique molecular identifiers. One entry per CDR3 protein results from TCRdb running MiXCR on the PCR reads. The table includes 700,000 to 950,000 distinct CDR3 sequences, 16% detected once. This TCR came from a male patient aged 10 to 17 who had a stem cell transplant for acute lymphoblastic leukemia, so the T cells may come from the graft donor. The chain is built from TRBV7-9 and TRBJ2-7; 8 bases fit TRBD2. Sequences were derived from PBMCs, mostly from graft donor cells, sampled 360 days after TCRalphabeta/CD19-depleted stem cell transplant. The CDR3: CASSLPAGALEQYF. CDR3 sequence (DNA): TGTGCCAGCAGCTTACCAGCGGGGGCCCTCGAGCAGTACTTC.